This T cell receptor (beta chain) came from a study of CD8 T cells in Susac syndrome. When the RNA was reverse transcribed, random hexamers were used with an input of roughly 0.5 to 1 ug. TCR beta CDR3 was amplified by immunoSEQ covering 54 Vbeta and 13 Jbeta. TCRdb reprocessed the immunoSEQ multiplex PCR reads via MiXCR and lists one record per CDR3 protein. Here the sample spans some 180,000 distinct CDR3 sequences, approximately 94% being singletons. The CDR3 extends over 13 amino acids. The germline CDR1 and CDR2 sequences are SEHNR and FQNEAQ (reference sequence). V lost 6 bases and J 8 bases, leaving 15 bases between the germline ends.

The sequence came from a human donor in good health. Sequenced sample: CD4+ T cells from PBMCs. The chain uses TRBV7-9 and TRBJ2-3; D is tentatively TRBD1 or TRBD2 (6 bases each). In DNA, the CDR3 is TGTGCCAGCAGTAACAAGGGGGGCGCTACGCAGTATTTT. Protein sequence: CASSNKGGATQYF.